The text below deals with one TCR beta chain. Some 39,000 genome equivalents of blood DNA were amplified for TRB. These data originate in a study of T cell clusters in autoimmune cytopenias. The CDR3 has 16 residues. In germline, CDR1 is GTSNPN, CDR2 SVGIG (reference sequence). TRB was amplified by touch-down multiplex PCR, primer pools A and B combined. From its re-call of the multiplex PCR reads, TCRdb lists each CDR3 protein once, without DNA. The listing contains over 6,000 distinct CDR3 sequences. The same data also contributed to another study, on T cell repertoires in aging, cancer and after chemotherapy. From that paper: Patients with chronic lymphocytic leukemia were sampled before and after fludarabine- or bendamustine-based chemotherapy. In cancer patients, declining TCR diversity with age involved lost richness and lost evenness. Immunological memory after chemotherapy cannot be judged from the repertoire data.

This TCR came from a human donor with an autoimmune cytopenia or autoimmune hepatitis (not recorded which). The chain has TRBV30 and TRBJ2-2; TCRdb gives TRBD1 as the D gene, but with no DNA this cannot be confirmed. The sequenced sample was peripheral blood. This CDR3 is CAWKWDRGKNTGELFF.